This TCR beta chain was sequenced for a study of T cells in Graves' hyperthyroidism and ophthalmopathy. Amplification of TCR beta CDR3 regions was performed using RNA transcripts as template. With the HTBI primer set, the TCR CDR3 went through a first round of RT-PCR. Using its own MiXCR run on the multiplex PCR reads, TCRdb lists one record per CDR3 protein. Among around 580,000 distinct CDR3 sequences listed, around 17% were seen once. CDR3 length equals 13 residues. V lost 2 bases and J 4 bases, leaving 8 bases between the germline ends. Not enrolled were patients with uncontrolled infection, other autoimmune disease, pregnancy or lactation. Study-wide results and limits: The majority of expanded thyroid clonotypes above 0.001 also appeared in blood.

This clonotype was picked up a small number of times. Its specificity is unknown. Sequencing was carried out using blood. The receptor comes from a woman aged 18-30 years with Graves' hyperthyroidism. The chain couples TRBV12-3 or TRBV12-4 to TRBJ2-5, with D uncertain. CDR3 DNA sequence: TGTGCCAGCAGTTTATTGCGTATAGAGACCCAGTACTTC. Its translation is CASSLLRIETQYF.